This TCR beta chain was profiled in a study of blood T cell repertoires in COVID-19. The wider study: Collection of acute and convalescent COVID-19 samples took place in the United States, Italy and Spain.

CDR1 is SGDLS and CDR2 is YYNGEE in the germline V gene. CDR3 length: 16 amino acids. V shed 2 bases and J shed 2 bases, with 14 bases lying between them. Profiled with immunoSEQ multiplex PCR; TCRdb holds only in-frame clones, not every one. Here the sample spans roughly 45,000 clones, 70% to 90% being singletons. The J gene is TRBJ1-5, the V gene TRBV9; D call uncertain. Sequencing used peripheral blood. The TCR sequence derives from a human donor in a cohort sampled during active COVID-19. CDR3 nucleotides: TGTGCCAGCAGCGTCGGGAGCAGTCGTGGCAATCAGCCCCAGCATTTT. Translating gives CASSVGSSRGNQPQHF.